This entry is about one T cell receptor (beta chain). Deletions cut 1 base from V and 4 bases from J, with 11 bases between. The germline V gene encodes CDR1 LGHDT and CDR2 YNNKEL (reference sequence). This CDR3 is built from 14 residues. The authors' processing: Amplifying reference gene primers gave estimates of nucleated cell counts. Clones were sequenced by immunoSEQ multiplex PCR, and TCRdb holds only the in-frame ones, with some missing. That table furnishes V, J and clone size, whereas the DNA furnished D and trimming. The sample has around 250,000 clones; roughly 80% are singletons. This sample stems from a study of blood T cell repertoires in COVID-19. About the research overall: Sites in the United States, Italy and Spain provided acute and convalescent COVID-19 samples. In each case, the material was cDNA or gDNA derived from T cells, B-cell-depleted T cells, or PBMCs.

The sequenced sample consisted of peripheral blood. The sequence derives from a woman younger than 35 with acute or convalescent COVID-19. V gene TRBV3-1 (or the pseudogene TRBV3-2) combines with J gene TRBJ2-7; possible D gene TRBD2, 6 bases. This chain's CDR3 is CASSQVGRGYEQYF. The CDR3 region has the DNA TGTGCCAGCAGCCAAGTCGGGAGAGGGTACGAGCAGTACTTC.